This entry concerns a single T cell receptor beta chain. Authors' processing steps: Amplification with reference gene primers provided the estimates of nucleated cell counts. Profiling relied on immunoSEQ multiplex PCR, and the TCRdb table lists in-frame clones only, not all of them. V and J calls and clone size follow that table, whereas D and trimming were derived from the DNA. The top ten clones hold 5.3% of a sample with 55,000 to 80,000 clones, around four fifths of them seen once. This sample is part of a study of blood T cell repertoires in COVID-19. Study context: Italy, Spain and the United States were the sources of the convalescent and acute COVID-19 samples. T cells, B-cell-depleted T cells, or PBMCs provided the cDNA or gDNA that served as material.

V lost 2 bases and J 2 bases, leaving 5 bases between the germline ends. The CDR3 extends over 13 amino acids. Germline lookup yields CDR1 SGHTA and CDR2 FQGNSA. The V call is TRBV7-2, the J call TRBJ2-3; D ambiguous. This receptor was obtained from a man over 45 with active COVID-19. Sample: peripheral blood. CDR3 sequence (DNA): TGTGCCAGCAGCTTATATAACACAGATACGCAGTATTTT. Its translation: CASSLYNTDTQYF.